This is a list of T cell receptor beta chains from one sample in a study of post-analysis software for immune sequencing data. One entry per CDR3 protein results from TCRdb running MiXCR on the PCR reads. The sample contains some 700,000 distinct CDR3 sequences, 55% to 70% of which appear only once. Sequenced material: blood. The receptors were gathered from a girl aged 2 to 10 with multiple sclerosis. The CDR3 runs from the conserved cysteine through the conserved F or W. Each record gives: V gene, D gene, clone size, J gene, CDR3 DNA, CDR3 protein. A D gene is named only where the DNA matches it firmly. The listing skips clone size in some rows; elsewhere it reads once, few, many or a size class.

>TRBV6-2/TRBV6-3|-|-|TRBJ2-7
TGTGCCAGCAGTTACGGGACTCTCTCCTACGAGCAGTACTTC
CASSYGTLSYEQYF
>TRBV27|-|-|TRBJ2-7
TGTGCCAGCAGTTTAGTGGCAGACCCCTACGAGCAGTACTTC
CASSLVADPYEQYF
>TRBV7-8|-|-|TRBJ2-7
TGTGCCATACATTTGGGGGGCCCCTCCTACGAGCAGTACTTC
CAIHLGGPSYEQYF
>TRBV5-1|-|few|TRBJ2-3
TGTGCCAGCAGTTTAGCGCAAGGTAGCACAGATACGCAGTATTTT
CASSLAQGSTDTQYF
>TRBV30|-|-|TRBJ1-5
TGTGCCTGGAGTGTATCCGGGAATCAGCCCCAGCATTTT
CAWSVSGNQPQHF
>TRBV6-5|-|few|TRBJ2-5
TGTGCCAGCAGTCCATTTTCGGGAGAGACCCAGTACTTC
CASSPFSGETQYF
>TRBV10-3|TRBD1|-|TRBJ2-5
TGTGCCATCAGTGACGACAGGGGCAAAGGAGAGACCCAGTACTTC
CAISDDRGKGETQYF
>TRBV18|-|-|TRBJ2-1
TGTGCCAGCTCACCACAAGCGGAAGTACGGTTCTTC
CASSPQAEVRFF
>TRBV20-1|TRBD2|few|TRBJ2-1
TGCAGTGCTAGTGAGGCGGCGGGAGGGCATGGTGAGCAGTTCTTC
CSASEAAGGHGEQFF
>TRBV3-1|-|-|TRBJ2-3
TGTGCCAGCAGCCCTGGGACGGCCGGAGGGACGCAGTATTTT
CASSPGTAGGTQYF
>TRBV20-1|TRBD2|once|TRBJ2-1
TGCAGTGCTACTCTAGCGGGAGTCAATGAGCAGTTCTTC
CSATLAGVNEQFF
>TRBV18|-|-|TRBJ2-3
TGTGTCAGCTCACCACTAGGCACAGATACGCAGTATTTT
CVSSPLGTDTQYF
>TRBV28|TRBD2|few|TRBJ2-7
TGTGCCAGCAGTTTGCCTACTAGCGGCGCGTCCTACGAGCAGTACTTC
CASSLPTSGASYEQYF
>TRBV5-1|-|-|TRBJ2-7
TGCGCCAGCAGCCCTATCACAGGGTCCGAGCAGTACTTC
CASSPITGSEQYF
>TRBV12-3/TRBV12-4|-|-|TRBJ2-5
TGTGCCAGCAGATCATCAGCTAGAGAGACCCAGTACTTC
CASRSSARETQYF
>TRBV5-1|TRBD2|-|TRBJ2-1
TGCGCCAGCATGGCTAGCGGGGGATTAAGCTCCTACAATGAGCAGTTCTTC
CASMASGGLSSYNEQFF
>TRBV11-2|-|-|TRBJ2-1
TGTGCCAGCAGCTCCATTCAAGGCGGTTACAATGAGCAGTTCTTC
CASSSIQGGYNEQFF
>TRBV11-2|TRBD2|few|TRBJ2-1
TGTGCCAGCAGAACCCTTAGCGGGATTGGCTACAATGAGCAGTTCTTC
CASRTLSGIGYNEQFF
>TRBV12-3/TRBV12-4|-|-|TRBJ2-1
TGTGCCAGCAGTTTATCAGCAGATTCGTTCTTC
CASSLSADSFF
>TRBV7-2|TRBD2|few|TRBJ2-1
TGTGCCAGCAGCTATAATCCCGGGACTAGCGGGAGATATAATGAGCAGTTCTTC
CASSYNPGTSGRYNEQFF
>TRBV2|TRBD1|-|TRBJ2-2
TGTGCCAGCGGGACAGGGTACACCGGGGAGCTGTTTTTT
CASGTGYTGELFF
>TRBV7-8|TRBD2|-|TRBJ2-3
TGTGCCAGCAGGACCGGGACTATGGAGACGCAGTATTTT
CASRTGTMETQYF
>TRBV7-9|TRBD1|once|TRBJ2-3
TGTGCCAGCAGCTGGCCGGGACAGGGGCCAGATACGCAGTATTTT
CASSWPGQGPDTQYF
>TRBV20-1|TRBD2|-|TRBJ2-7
TGCAGTGCTAGAGATCCGAGCGGGGAGTACGAGCAGTACTTC
CSARDPSGEYEQYF
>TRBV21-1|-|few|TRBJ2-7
TGTGCCAGCAGGTGGATGGGGACGACCATCGGCGAGCAGTACTTC
CASRWMGTTIGEQYF
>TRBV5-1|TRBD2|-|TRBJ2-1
TGCGCCAGCAGCCCTAGCGGGAGGGCCCACAATGAGCAGTTCTTC
CASSPSGRAHNEQFF
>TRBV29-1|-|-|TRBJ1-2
TGCAGCGTTGGAGGTAGACAGCAGGCATATGGCTACACCTTC
CSVGGRQQAYGYTF
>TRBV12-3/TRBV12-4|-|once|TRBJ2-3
TGTGCCAGCAGTCAGGGGTTGAGGAACGCAGATACGCAGTATTTT
CASSQGLRNADTQYF
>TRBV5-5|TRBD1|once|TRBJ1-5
TGTGCCAGCAGCTCCGGGACAGGGCATCAGCCCCAGCATTTT
CASSSGTGHQPQHF
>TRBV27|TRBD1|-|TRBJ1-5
TGTGCCAGCAGTCCAGGACAGGGGCGGTACCAGCCCCAGCATTTT
CASSPGQGRYQPQHF
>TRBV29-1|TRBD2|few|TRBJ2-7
TGCAGCGTTTACGGGACTAGCGGCGAGCAGTACTTC
CSVYGTSGEQYF
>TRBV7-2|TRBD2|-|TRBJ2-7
TGTGCCAGCAGCCCTGGACTAGCGGGACCTGATCACTACGAGCAGTACTTC
CASSPGLAGPDHYEQYF
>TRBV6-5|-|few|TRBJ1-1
TGTGCCAGCAGCACCCCCACTGAAGCTTTCTTT
CASSTPTEAFF
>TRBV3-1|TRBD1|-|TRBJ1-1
TGTGCCAGCAGCCCAGCAACAGGGGGGACAGCCAAAGCTTTCTTT
CASSPATGGTAKAFF
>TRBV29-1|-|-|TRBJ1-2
TGCAGCGTTGCAGGGGCGGGTGGCTACACCTTC
CSVAGAGGYTF
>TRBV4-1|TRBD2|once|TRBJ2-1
TGCGCCAGCAGCCAAATTCAAGCGGGAGTGTCCTACAATGAGCAGTTCTTC
CASSQIQAGVSYNEQFF
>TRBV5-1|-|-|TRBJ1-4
TGCGCCAGCAGCACTGGCGGGGCCGCTTCTGAAAAACTGTTTTTT
CASSTGGAASEKLFF
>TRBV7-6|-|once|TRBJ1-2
TGTGCCAGCAGCTTAGGGGAGTGGGATGGCTACACCTTC
CASSLGEWDGYTF
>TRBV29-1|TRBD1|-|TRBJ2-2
TGCAGCGCCGTCCCGGGACAGGGACGGATTCGGGAGCTGTTTTTT
CSAVPGQGRIRELFF
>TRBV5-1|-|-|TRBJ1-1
TGCGCCAGCAGCTTGAACATAGGGCTGAACACTGAAGCTTTCTTT
CASSLNIGLNTEAFF
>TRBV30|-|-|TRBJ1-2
TGTGCCAAGGGAGGGGGATCGTATGGCTACACCTTC
CAKGGGSYGYTF
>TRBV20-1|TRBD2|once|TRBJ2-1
TGCAGTGCTAGCGACTTCCTAGCGGGATCCTACAATGAGCAGTTCTTC
CSASDFLAGSYNEQFF
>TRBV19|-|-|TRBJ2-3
TGTGCCAGTAGTATAGTGGGGCTTACAGATGCGCAGTATTTT
CASSIVGLTDAQYF
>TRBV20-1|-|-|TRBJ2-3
TGCAGTGCTAGTTTAGTGACCACAGATACGCAGTGTTTT
CSASLVTTDTQCF
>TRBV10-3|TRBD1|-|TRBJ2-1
TGTGCCATCAGTGAAGTGGGGACAGGGACCCTCAGATCCTACAATGAGCAGTTCTTC
CAISEVGTGTLRSYNEQFF
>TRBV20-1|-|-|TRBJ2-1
TGCAGTGCTAGATGGCGCGGCTACAATGAGCAGTTCTTC
CSARWRGYNEQFF
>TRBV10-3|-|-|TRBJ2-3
TGTGCCATCGGCCTGGCTAGCACAGATACGCAGTATTTT
CAIGLASTDTQYF
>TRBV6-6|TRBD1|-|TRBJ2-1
TGTGCCAGCACCCCCGGACAGGGGATCTCCTACAATGAGCAGTTCTTC
CASTPGQGISYNEQFF
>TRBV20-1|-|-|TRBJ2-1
TGCAGTGCTCATGCCGGGACGGAATACAATGAGCAGTTCTTC
CSAHAGTEYNEQFF
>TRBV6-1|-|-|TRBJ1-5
TGTGCCAGCAGTGAAGCGCAGCCCCAGCATTTT
CASSEAQPQHF
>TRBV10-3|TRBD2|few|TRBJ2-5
TGTGCCATCAGGAAACTAGCGGGGGAAGAGACCCAGTACTTC
CAIRKLAGEETQYF
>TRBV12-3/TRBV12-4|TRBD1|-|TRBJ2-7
TGTGCCAGCAGCAATACAGGGGTCTACTACGAGCAGTACTTC
CASSNTGVYYEQYF
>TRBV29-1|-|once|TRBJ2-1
TGCAGCGTGGAGCGTCAGGGAAGGGATGAGCAGTTCTTC
CSVERQGRDEQFF
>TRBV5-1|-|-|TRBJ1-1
TGTGCCAGCAGCTTGGAGTTTGGGGGGCGCTTGGTATTCTACACTGAAGCTTTCTTT
CASSLEFGGRLVFYTEAFF
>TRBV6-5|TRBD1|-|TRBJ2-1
TGTGCCAGCAGTTACGAGACAGGGGGCCTGAATGAGCAGTTCTTC
CASSYETGGLNEQFF